The 7 T cell receptor beta chains below all came from one sample that was sequenced in a study of blood T cell repertoires in COVID-19. The table came from immunoSEQ multiplex PCR; TCRdb's copy has only in-frame clones and leaves some out. Here the sample spans around 81,000 clones, approximately 86% being singletons. Sequencing was performed on peripheral blood. The receptors derive from an older man with acute or convalescent COVID-19.

Notes on this clone: The junction differs from germline at one of its ends, possibly a read error. The chain combines TRBV3-1 (or the pseudogene TRBV3-2) with TRBJ1-3; 7 nucleotides align to TRBD1. The CDR3 is 17 residues long. Germline CDR1 is LGHDT and CDR2 is YNNKEL (reference sequence). The CDR3 DNA sequence: TGTGCCAGCACCCAAGAAATAAGGGGGCGATCTGGAAACACCATATATTTT. Its protein is CASTQEIRGRSGNTIYF.

The chain couples TRBV11-2 to TRBJ1-6, with D hard to call. Germline V gene lookup returns CDR1 SGHAT and CDR2 FQNNGV. The V end was cut by 1 base, the J end by 9 bases, with 16 bases between. CDR3 length equals 16 residues. The DNA for the CDR3 is TGTGCCAGCAGCTTAGGTGGGGTAGGGAGTGGTTCACCCCTCCACTTT. Protein: CASSLGGVGSGSPLHF.

The V and J genes are TRBV6-2 or TRBV6-3 and TRBJ1-4; D gene unclear. Per germline, CDR1 MNHEY and CDR2 SVGEGT. The CDR3 has 20 amino acids. With 0 bases removed from V and 3 bases from J, the gap between germline ends came to 23 bases. The CDR3 bases are TGTGCCAGCAGTTACTCGACACGACCCAGACCCTTCACAGCTAATGAAAAACTGTTTTTT. This gives the protein CASSYSTRPRPFTANEKLFF.

This clone was picked up a small number of times. V is TRBV19 and J is TRBJ2-7; 14 bases are a match to TRBD2. Germline loops: CDR1 LNHDA, CDR2 SQIVND (reference sequence). This CDR3 has 15 residues. V lost 6 bases and J lost 6; bases outside the gene matches: 7. This CDR3 reads CASSPTSGRASEQYF. CDR3 nucleotides: TGTGCCAGTAGCCCGACTAGCGGGAGGGCGTCCGAGCAGTACTTC.

The chain links TRBV7-2 to TRBJ2-7; D is perhaps TRBD1 (5 bases). CDR1 SGHTA and CDR2 FQGNSA come from the germline V gene. With 5 bases removed from V and 1 base from J, the gap between germline ends came to 15 bases. The CDR3 runs to 15 residues. Here the CDR3 DNA reads TGTGCCAGCAGCCGTGACAGATATGAATCCTACGAGCAGTACTTC. It translates to CASSRDRYESYEQYF.

The chain is built from TRBV4-2 and TRBJ2-1; D perhaps matches TRBD2 (7 bases). CDR1 and CDR2 (germline): LGHNA, YNFKEQ. The V end lost 4 bases, the J end lost 4 bases, and 26 bases lay between the germline ends. This CDR3 has 19 residues. As DNA, the CDR3 is TGTGCCAGCAGCCCGAGGCGTATGAGGGGGAGGGCATCATACAATGAGCAGTTCTTC. Its translation is CASSPRRMRGRASYNEQFF.

Only one count was recorded for this clone. As DNA, the CDR3 is TGTGCCAGCAGCTCGGGAGTGACTAATGAAAAACTGTTTTTT. Amino acid sequence: CASSSGVTNEKLFF. The chain uses TRBV7-2 and TRBJ1-4; D not certain. The germline CDR1 and CDR2 sequences are SGHTA and FQGNSA. Trimming shortened V by 4 bases and J by 2 bases, and 8 bases separated the two germline ends. The CDR3 runs 14 residues.